What follows are 21 T cell receptor beta chains derived from one specimen sequenced in a study of beta chain features in type 1 diabetes (dated by TCRdb to the late 2010s). Libraries came from the immunoSEQ multiplex PCR assay. The entire isolated RNA was reverse transcribed using the High Capacity cDNA Reverse Transcription Kit, and thus expressed TCRB transcripts were sequenced. Held by TCRdb, this immuneACCESS table contains in-frame sequences only and omits some clones. Under half of the omission traces to an unresolved V gene where checked; the cause of the rest is unknown. The sample table records under 150,000 clones; roughly 7.2% of these occur just once. The top ten constitute about 1.5% of the sample. Sequencing input: central memory CD4+ T cells from blood. The source is a woman aged 30 to 39 in good health.

V and J are TRBV18 and TRBJ1-4; 7 nucleotides agree with TRBD1. V lost 3 bases, J lost 4 bases, and 5 bases stayed unmatched. The germline V gene encodes CDR1 KGHSH and CDR2 LQKENI. The CDR3 sequence is 15 residues long. The CDR3 loop reads CASSPRDRINEKLFF. Here the CDR3 DNA reads TGTGCCAGCTCACCCCGGGACAGAATTAATGAAAAACTGTTTTTT.

This clone showed up just once. The V and J genes are TRBV11-2 and TRBJ1-3; TRBD1 matches at 8 bases. CDR1 and CDR2 from the germline V gene are SGHAT and FQNNGV. With 3 bases clipped from V and 7 bases from J, the junction kept 8 bases outside the gene matches. The CDR3 spans 15 residues. CDR3 bases: TGTGCCAGCAGCTTTACCGCGGGACAGGCGAACACCATATATTTT. As protein: CASSFTAGQANTIYF. Drawing the rest from reference TRBV11-2 and TRBJ1-3, the complete variable domain is EAGVAQSPRYKIIEKRQSVAFWCNPISGHATLYWYQQILGQGPKLLIQFQNNGVVDDSQLPKDRFSAERLKGVDSTLKIQPAKLEDSAVYLCASSFTAGQANTIYFGEGSWLTVV.

This chain uses TRBV28 with TRBJ1-5, with 11 bases fitting TRBD1. Germline assignment: CDR1 MDHEN and CDR2 SYDVKM. The length of the CDR3 is 16 residues. After removal of 6 bases from V and 2 bases from J, the junction contained 6 bases not matched to a gene. CDR3 sequence: CASRPDRGQGNQPQHF. CDR3 nucleotides: TGTGCCAGCAGGCCGGACAGGGGGCAGGGCAATCAGCCCCAGCATTTT.

This clone was recorded many times. The V call is TRBV5-4, the J call TRBJ2-1; D is unresolved. The CDR3 totals 15 residues. The V and J ends lost 2 bases and 10 bases respectively, with 19 bases between them. Germline CDR1 SGHNT, CDR2 YYREEE (reference sequence). CDR3 in DNA: TGTGCCAGCAGCTTAACGACTGGTACGGTACTCGAGCAGTTCTTC. It yields the protein CASSLTTGTVLEQFF.

This clone was counted a few times. This chain connects TRBV5-1 to TRBJ2-2; D is unresolved. Per the germline V gene, CDR1 is SGHRS and CDR2 is YFSETQ. CDR3 length equals 13 residues. The germline V and J ends were trimmed by 5 bases and 4 bases, with 9 bases remaining between them. CDR3 DNA sequence: TGCGCCAGCAGTCGGGTGGGCACCGGGGAGCTGTTTTTT. Translation: CASSRVGTGELFF. The variable domain in full, with the rest retrieved from reference TRBV5-1 and TRBJ2-2, is KAGVTQTPRYLIKTRGQQVTLSCSPISGHRSVSWYQQTPGQGLQFLFEYFSETQRNKGNFPGRFSGRQFSNSRSEMNVSTLELGDSALYLCASSRVGTGELFFGEGSRLTVL.

This clone was recorded many times. V gene TRBV19 combines with J gene TRBJ1-5; a weak D match, TRBD1 (5 bases). This CDR3 region has 15 residues. CDR1 and CDR2 (germline): LNHDA, SQIVND (reference sequence). The V end was cut by 5 bases, the J end by 3 bases, with 14 bases between. The chain's CDR3 is CASSPAHRFNQPQHF. Here the CDR3 DNA reads TGTGCCAGTAGTCCGGCACACAGGTTCAATCAGCCCCAGCATTTT.

The rearrangement links TRBV5-4 to TRBJ2-1; 8 bases map to TRBD2. The CDR3 extends over 15 amino acids. CDR1 is SGHNT, CDR2 YYREEE, per germline (reference sequence). Losses at the gene ends were 10 bases for V and 4 bases for J; bases not matched to a gene: 13. The CDR3 spells CAWTPGVAGYNEQFF. DNA for the CDR3: TGTGCCTGGACTCCGGGGGTAGCGGGATACAATGAGCAGTTCTTC. The full variable domain, with the rest looked up from reference TRBV5-4 and TRBJ2-1, is ETGVTQSPTHLIKTRGQQVTLRCSSQSGHNTVSWYQQALGQGPQFIFQYYREEENGRGNFPPRFSGLQFPNYSSELNVNALELDDSALYLCAWTPGVAGYNEQFFGPGTRLTVL.

The CDR3 DNA reads TGTGCCAGCAGCCGCAAGGGGTATGGTGAAAAACTGTTTTTT. Protein product: CASSRKGYGEKLFF. The chain combines TRBV28 with TRBJ1-4; weak D call: TRBD1 (5 bases). The CDR3 sequence is 14 residues long. Germline CDR1 MDHEN, CDR2 SYDVKM. Trimming took off 6 bases at V and 7 bases at J, with 15 bases between the two ends.

The chain carries TRBV4-3 and TRBJ1-1; the D gene is possibly TRBD1 (5 bases). Trimming stripped 2 bases from V and 3 bases from J, with 7 bases between. The CDR3 consists of 13 residues. From germline, CDR1 is LGHNA and CDR2 YSLEER. The CDR3 spells CASSQSGDTEAFF. In DNA, the CDR3 is TGCGCCAGCAGCCAATCGGGGGACACTGAAGCTTTCTTT.

A few counts support this clone. The V gene is TRBV9, the J gene TRBJ2-2, with D possibly TRBD2 on 5 matching bases. This CDR3 is 16 amino acids long. V shed 2 bases and J shed 5 bases, with 16 bases lying between them. Germline V gene lookup returns CDR1 SGDLS and CDR2 YYNGEE. The CDR3 nucleotides are TGTGCCAGCAGCGTTATCTCGTCAGCGGCAACCGGGGAGCTGTTTTTT. It encodes CASSVISSAATGELFF.

The rearrangement links TRBV7-8 to TRBJ1-5; tentative D call: TRBD1 (5 bases). Between the trimmed V and J ends, which lost 5 bases and 0 bases, there was a span of 5 bases. The CDR3 consists of 13 residues. CDR1 and CDR2 (germline): SGHVS, FQNEAQ. The chain's CDR3 is CASSTGSNQPQHF. CDR3 nucleotide sequence: TGTGCCAGCAGCACAGGTAGCAATCAGCCCCAGCATTTT. The whole variable domain, filled in from reference TRBV7-8 and TRBJ1-5, reads GAGVSQSPRYKVAKRGQDVALRCDPISGHVSLFWYQQALGQGPEFLTYFQNEAQLDKSGLPSDRFFAERPEGSVSTLKIQRTQQEDSAVYLCASSTGSNQPQHFGDGTRLSIL.

V and J are TRBV29-1 and TRBJ2-7, with a weak D call TRBD2 (6 bases). The V gene lost 7 bases and the J gene lost 1 base, with 17 bases spanning the gap. CDR1 SQVTM and CDR2 ANQGSEA come from the germline V gene. The CDR3 covers 14 residues. CDR3 loop: CSAGTSYASYEQYF. Written as DNA, the CDR3 is TGCAGCGCCGGAACTAGCTACGCTTCCTACGAGCAGTACTTC.

The sample holds a few counts of this clone. The J gene is TRBJ2-3, the V gene TRBV18; D is unclear. Germline V CDR1 and CDR2: KGHSH, LQKENI. The CDR3 consists of 13 residues. Trimming removed 2 bases at V and 3 bases at J, with 6 bases between. The CDR3 nucleotides read TGTGCCAGCTCACCATCGAGAACAGATACGCAGTATTTT. It specifies CASSPSRTDTQYF.

The table lists this clone with a few counts. The chain uses TRBV4-2 and TRBJ2-5, with a tentative D call TRBD2 (7 bases). The CDR3 covers 17 residues. Germline CDR1 LGHNA, CDR2 YNFKEQ. The V gene lost 0 bases and the J gene lost 3 bases, with 17 bases spanning the gap. As DNA, the CDR3 is TGTGCCAGCAGCCAAGATTGGGGGGGCGCAAGGGAAGAGACCCAGTACTTC. Translating it yields CASSQDWGGAREETQYF.

This clone was observed many times. As DNA, the CDR3 is TGTGCCACGAGGTCGGGTCGGGGGGCGGAAGATGGCTACACCTTC. Its translation: CATRSGRGAEDGYTF. The chain combines TRBV21-1 with TRBJ1-2. TRBV21-1 is reported as a pseudogene. This CDR3 is built from 15 residues.

This clone was observed a few times. V gene TRBV29-1 combines with J gene TRBJ2-3; no definite D call. The CDR3 spans 14 residues. Germline CDR1 and CDR2: SQVTM and ANQGSEA. Trimming removed 7 bases at V and 0 bases at J, with 14 bases between. CDR3 region: CSERHGASTDTQYF. CDR3 bases: TGCAGCGAACGACACGGCGCTAGCACAGATACGCAGTATTTT.

There are a few counts of this clone. This rearrangement joins TRBV20-1 to TRBJ1-1; perhaps TRBD1 as D (5 bases). Germline V CDR1 and CDR2: DFQATT, SNEGSKA (reference sequence). This CDR3 has 11 residues. The CDR3 bases are TGCAGGCCGGCCCAGGGCACTGAAGCTTTCTTT. Its translation: CRPAQGTEAFF.

The V and J genes are TRBV7-3 and TRBJ2-2; no clear D gene. With 1 base removed from V and 6 bases from J, the gap between germline ends came to 15 bases. Germline V gene sequence: CDR1 SGHTA, CDR2 FQGTGA. The CDR3 covers 16 residues. The CDR3 reads CASSLMGSSTPGELFF. The CDR3, as DNA: TGTGCCAGCAGCTTAATGGGTAGTAGCACCCCCGGGGAGCTGTTTTTT.

J is TRBJ1-2 and V is TRBV11-2; D possibly corresponds to TRBD1 (5 bases). CDR3 length: 13 amino acids. Looked up from germline, CDR1 is SGHAT and CDR2 is FQNNGV. The V gene lost 5 bases and the J gene lost 2 bases, with 9 bases spanning the gap. As DNA, the CDR3 is TGTGCCAGCAGCCTCGGGGGGAACTATGGCTACACCTTC. Amino acids: CASSLGGNYGYTF.

This clone turned up a few times. It is likely a read error, because the conserved phenylalanine at the end of the CDR3 is missing. Because the CDR3's place on the DNA is in doubt, the DNA is left out and the CDR3 is given as listed by TCRdb. V gene TRBV4-1 combines with J gene TRBJ1-2. Termini included, the CDR3 measures 9 amino acids. Germline V gene lookup returns CDR1 MGHRA and CDR2 YSYEKL. CDR3 region: CASSNPPLY.

The chain couples TRBV10-3 to TRBJ2-3; possible D gene TRBD2, 6 bases. The V gene's germline CDR1 is ENHRY and CDR2 SYGVKD. The CDR3 length is 17 residues. V lost 2 bases and J lost 5, with 20 bases in between. CDR3 sequence: CAISEEAGGLHGDTQYF. The CDR3 DNA reads TGTGCCATCAGTGAGGAAGCGGGTGGGCTGCATGGAGATACGCAGTATTTT.